This record looks at one TCR beta chain sequence and its context. The read comes to an end 3 residues before the CDR3 does, leaving the germline J gene to fill in the end. This entry belongs to a study of T cells in women clearing cervical HPV infection. After removal of 8 bases from V and 5 bases from J, the junction contained 6 bases not matched to a gene. CDR3 length equals 13 residues. The germline V gene has CDR1 LNHDA and CDR2 SQIVND (reference sequence). Sequenced by immunoSEQ multiplex PCR; TCRdb stores in-frame clones only, minus some. This repertoire includes approximately 16,000 clones. The sample taken for sequencing was blood buffy coat. V is TRBV19 and J is TRBJ2-5, with 9 bases lining up with TRBD1. This TCR derives from a woman aged 18 to 75 with a cervical HPV16 infection that either progressed to CIN3+ or cleared (not recorded which). CDR3 region: CASGQGLRETQYF. Incomplete CDR3 DNA: TGTGCCAGTGGACAGGGGTTACGGGAGACC.